These 31 T cell receptor beta chains originate from one sample sequenced in a study of T-cell memory formation after mild COVID-19. TCRdb itself ran the 5' RACE reads through MiXCR, one entry per CDR3 protein. Of 550,000 to 700,000 distinct CDR3 sequences in the sample, over 15% are singletons; the top ten hold more than 10%. The sequenced material came from PBMCs or a T cell subset sorted from them (not recorded which). The receptors shown here come from an adult woman who had mild COVID-19 (a few samples of this study predate the infection). Cell type and time point are not known.

This clonotype came up many times. V usage is TRBV6-2 or TRBV6-3 and J usage is TRBJ2-7; unclear D gene. V was clipped by 8 bases and J by 5 bases, with 16 bases between them. The CDR3 runs 13 residues. CDR1 and CDR2 (germline): MNHEY, SVGEGT. The CDR3 DNA is TGTGCCAGCCAAGCGCATGAGGTTGACGAGCAGTACTTC. It yields the protein CASQAHEVDEQYF.

Ten or more counts support this clonotype. This chain links TRBV7-9 with TRBJ2-7, with D possibly TRBD1 on 6 matching bases. The CDR3 loop spans 12 amino acids. Germline lookup yields CDR1 SEHNR and CDR2 FQNEAQ (reference sequence). V was clipped by 1 base and J by 7 bases, with 8 bases between them. The CDR3 sequence: CASSLGGLEQYF. CDR3 bases: TGTGCCAGCAGCTTAGGGGGGCTTGAGCAGTACTTC.

The rearrangement joins TRBV5-6 to TRBJ1-2; D is ambiguous. Trimming removed 4 bases from V and 4 bases from J, with 17 bases in between. The CDR3 totals 15 residues. Germline CDR1 is SGHDT and CDR2 is YYEEEE. CDR3 coding DNA: TGTGCCAGCAGCCCCTCGGCGCAGAGCCTCTATGGCTACACCTTC. Protein product: CASSPSAQSLYGYTF.

J is TRBJ1-6 and V is TRBV2; unclear D gene. Trimming took off 6 bases at V and 10 bases at J, with 16 bases between the two ends. The germline CDR1 and CDR2 sequences are SNHLY and FYNNEI. The CDR3 consists of 14 residues. The CDR3 sequence is CASRSALRRSPLHF. For the CDR3, the DNA is TGTGCCAGCAGATCCGCCCTTAGACGGTCACCCCTCCACTTT.

The chain recombines TRBV15 with TRBJ2-1, with unresolved D. Germline CDR1 and CDR2: LNHNV and YYDKDF (reference sequence). The CDR3 contains 12 residues. V lost 0 bases to trimming and J lost 10 bases, with 7 bases between them. CDR3 sequence reads: CATSRELGEQFF. The DNA of the CDR3 is TGTGCCACCAGCAGAGAGTTGGGCGAGCAGTTCTTC.

The chain has TRBV24-1 and TRBJ1-2; D is undetermined. Germline CDR1 and CDR2: KGHDR and SFDVKD. CDR3 length equals 11 residues. V lost 1 base to trimming and J lost 10 bases, with 6 bases between them. The CDR3 region is CATSDLGFYTF. CDR3 nucleotides: TGTGCCACCAGTGATTTAGGGTTCTACACCTTC.

J is TRBJ2-6 and V is TRBV2; 7 bases agree with TRBD1. Per the germline V gene, CDR1 is SNHLY and CDR2 is FYNNEI. The CDR3 loop spans 18 amino acids. Unmatched junction bases numbered 11, after V lost 6 bases and J lost 0 bases. This CDR3 is CASSHDRDRLSGANVLTF. As DNA, the CDR3 is TGTGCCAGCAGCCACGATCGGGACAGACTCTCTGGGGCCAACGTCCTGACTTTC.

This clonotype was seen a handful of times. This chain uses TRBV20-1 with TRBJ2-3, with D perhaps assigned TRBD1 or TRBD2 (5 bases each). Germline assignment: CDR1 DFQATT and CDR2 SNEGSKA (reference sequence). Trimming took off 6 bases at V and 2 bases at J, with 21 bases between the two ends. CDR3 length equals 16 residues. DNA of the CDR3: TGCAGTGCCACGAGAGTTTGGGACGGGAACACAGATACGCAGTATTTT. It yields the protein CSATRVWDGNTDTQYF.

The sample holds a few counts of this clonotype. This sequence joins TRBV11-2 and TRBJ2-1; no clear D gene. V was cut by 5 bases and J by 7 bases, with 18 bases left in between. The CDR3 length is 15 residues. Germline-derived CDR1 and CDR2 are SGHAT and FQNNGV. Written as DNA, the CDR3 is TGTGCCAGCAGCCTGCGGACCGGGTTGGGGAATGAGCAGTTCTTC. Its protein product is CASSLRTGLGNEQFF.

This clonotype came up a few times. The chain carries TRBV30 and TRBJ1-4; D uncertain. This CDR3 is built from 13 residues. V was shortened by 4 bases and J by 5 bases, with 11 bases between the two germline ends. Germline V gene lookup returns CDR1 GTSNPN and CDR2 SVGIG (reference sequence). The CDR3 DNA is TGTGCCTGGAACCAACAAAGGAATGAAAAACTGTTTTTT. Translated: CAWNQQRNEKLFF.

The chain recombines TRBV20-1 with TRBJ2-3; weak D call: TRBD2 (7 bases). The ends were cut back, 2 bases at V and 5 bases at J, with 14 bases in the middle. The CDR3 extends over 14 amino acids. Germline V gene lookup returns CDR1 DFQATT and CDR2 SNEGSKA (reference sequence). For the CDR3, the DNA is TGCAGTGCTAGAAAGGGGGGCGGGGGAGATACGCAGTATTTT. Protein sequence: CSARKGGGGDTQYF.

The chain combines TRBV11-2 with TRBJ2-3; 10 bases map to TRBD2. The CDR3 runs to 15 residues. Germline lookup yields CDR1 SGHAT and CDR2 FQNNGV. The J segment lost 4 bases and the V segment lost 5 bases, leaving 6 bases of the junction unmatched. The CDR3: CASSPGLAEADTQYF. CDR3 nucleotide sequence: TGTGCCAGCAGCCCCGGACTAGCGGAGGCAGATACGCAGTATTTT.

The chain links TRBV6-6 to TRBJ1-6; possibly TRBD1 for D (6 bases). The V end lost 5 bases, the J end lost 11 bases, and 13 bases lay between the germline ends. The CDR3 loop spans 13 amino acids. Looked up from germline, CDR1 is MNHNY and CDR2 is SVGAGI (reference sequence). Written as DNA, the CDR3 is TGTGCCAGCAGTCGCGGAGGGGGTCCACCCCTCCACTTT. This encodes CASSRGGGPPLHF.

In this sample, this clonotype turned up a few times. The chain uses TRBV20-1 and TRBJ2-7; tentatively, D is TRBD2 (7 bases). The germline V gene encodes CDR1 DFQATT and CDR2 SNEGSKA (reference sequence). The CDR3 totals 13 residues. The CDR3 sequence is CSTREGGTYEQYF. Written as DNA, the CDR3 is TGCAGCACTAGGGAGGGGGGGACCTACGAGCAGTACTTC.

This chain uses TRBV2 with TRBJ1-6; tentatively, D is TRBD1 (6 bases). The CDR3 runs 17 residues. CDR1 and CDR2 (germline): SNHLY, FYNNEI. V lost 5 bases to trimming and J lost 0 bases, with 14 bases between them. Written as DNA, the CDR3 is TGTGCCAGCAGTCAAGGACAGCCGAGCTCCTATAATTCACCCCTCCACTTT. It codes for CASSQGQPSSYNSPLHF.

This clonotype has only a few counts. The CDR3 protein is CASSLGQDGLDTQYF. The CDR3 DNA follows: TGTGCCAGCAGCCTCGGACAGGATGGGTTGGATACGCAGTATTTT. This chain uses TRBV7-9 with TRBJ2-3; TRBD1 aligns across 7 bases. Germline CDR1 reads SEHNR; CDR2 reads FQNEAQ (reference sequence). J was trimmed by 6 bases and V by 5 bases; bases with no gene match: 11. The CDR3 runs to 15 residues.

The chain links TRBV24-1 to TRBJ2-3; unclear D gene. Trimming left V 4 bases short and J 5 bases short, with 9 bases between. Looked up from germline, CDR1 is KGHDR and CDR2 is SFDVKD. The CDR3 is 13 amino acids. The DNA for the CDR3 is TGTGCCACCAGTGACCCGGAACGAGATACGCAGTATTTT. Translating gives CATSDPERDTQYF.

This clonotype occurred a few times. The V and J genes are TRBV5-1 and TRBJ2-1; D may match TRBD1 or TRBD2 (5 bases each). There are 14 residues in the CDR3. Germline-derived CDR1 and CDR2 are SGHRS and YFSETQ. V dropped 0 bases and J dropped 9 bases, with 13 bases sitting between them. CDR3 sequence (DNA): TGCGCCAGCAGCTTGGACAGGTGGGACGGTGAGCAGTTCTTC. As protein: CASSLDRWDGEQFF. The full variable domain, in which reference TRBV5-1 and TRBJ2-1 provide the parts outside the CDR3, is KAGVTQTPRYLIKTRGQQVTLSCSPISGHRSVSWYQQTPGQGLQFLFEYFSETQRNKGNFPGRFSGRQFSNSRSEMNVSTLELGDSALYLCASSLDRWDGEQFFGPGTRLTVL.

This clonotype was observed a few times. This chain uses TRBV20-1 with TRBJ2-5; the D is unclear. CDR1 is DFQATT and CDR2 is SNEGSKA in the germline V gene (reference sequence). The V and J ends lost 7 bases and 1 base respectively, with 7 bases between them. This CDR3 is 11 amino acids long. The CDR3 DNA sequence: TGCAGTGTAGCTAGCCAAGAGACCCAGTACTTC. Amino acid sequence: CSVASQETQYF.

This clonotype was seen a few times. V gene TRBV5-5 combines with J gene TRBJ2-7, with 7 bases lining up with TRBD1. Germline V CDR1 and CDR2: SGHKS, YYEKEE (reference sequence). V dropped 4 bases and J dropped 3; count of bases not matched to a gene: 16. The CDR3 contains 17 residues. DNA of the CDR3: TGTGCCAGCAGCCTGAGGTCGTCACAGGGGATTTTCTACGAGCAGTACTTC. This gives the protein CASSLRSSQGIFYEQYF.

V and J are TRBV5-6 and TRBJ1-5; 7 bases align to TRBD1. CDR3 length: 16 amino acids. Germline CDR1 SGHDT, CDR2 YYEEEE. Unmatched junction bases numbered 8, after V lost 0 bases and J lost 5 bases. The CDR3 region has the DNA TGTGCCAGCAGCTTGGGTTTCCGACAGGGAGATCAGCCCCAGCATTTT. Its translation: CASSLGFRQGDQPQHF.

This chain uses TRBV4-2 with TRBJ2-3; D might be TRBD1 or TRBD2, each matching 5 bases. The CDR3 is made up of 16 amino acids. The V gene's germline CDR1 is LGHNA and CDR2 YNFKEQ. V lost 1 base to trimming and J lost 3 bases, with 14 bases between them. The CDR3 bases are TGTGCCAGCAGCCAAGGAGGGGCAGGGAATACAGATACGCAGTATTTT. Translating it yields CASSQGGAGNTDTQYF.

V and J are TRBV7-9 and TRBJ1-1; D remains unclear. Per the germline V gene, CDR1 is SEHNR and CDR2 is FQNEAQ (reference sequence). The CDR3 totals 12 residues. Trimming cost V 6 bases and J 3 bases, with 8 bases left between them. This chain's CDR3 is CASRSRDTEAFF. CDR3 DNA: TGTGCCAGCAGGTCGAGGGACACTGAAGCTTTCTTT. The full variable domain, rest sourced from reference TRBV7-9 and TRBJ1-1, is DTGVSQNPRHKITKRGQNVTFRCDPISEHNRLYWYRQTLGQGPEFLTYFQNEAQLEKSRLLSDRFSAERPKGSFSTLEIQRTEQGDSAMYLCASRSRDTEAFFGQGTRLTVV.

In its sample, this clonotype was seen a few times. V usage is TRBV20-1 and J usage is TRBJ2-7, with a tentative D call TRBD2 (6 bases). Trimming stripped 3 bases from V and 0 bases from J, with 15 bases between. Germline loops: CDR1 DFQATT, CDR2 SNEGSKA (reference sequence). The CDR3 loop spans 15 amino acids. The CDR3 spells CSARTPEGFSYEQYF. CDR3 nucleotide sequence: TGCAGTGCTAGGACCCCGGAGGGGTTCTCCTACGAGCAGTACTTC.

V is TRBV20-1 and J is TRBJ1-4; D gene ambiguous. This CDR3 comprises 15 residues. Trimming removed 0 bases at V and 11 bases at J, with 19 bases between. The germline V gene has CDR1 DFQATT and CDR2 SNEGSKA (reference sequence). CDR3 nucleotides: TGCAGTGCTAGAGATTTCGCGACTGAAGGTGGGAAACTGTTTTTT. Protein: CSARDFATEGGKLFF.

J is TRBJ2-7 and V is TRBV5-1, with 7 bases matching TRBD1. The germline V gene has CDR1 SGHRS and CDR2 YFSETQ. The length of the CDR3 is 15 residues. V trimming: 2 bases; J trimming: 4 bases; junction bases outside the gene matches: 9. This chain's CDR3 is CASSLSTGMLYEQYF. The CDR3 nucleotides read TGCGCCAGCAGCTTATCGACAGGGATGTTGTACGAGCAGTACTTC.

This clonotype was seen only a few times. The rearrangement links TRBV12-3 or TRBV12-4 to TRBJ2-7; D not resolved. Trimming left V 3 bases short and J 5 bases short, with 11 bases between. CDR3 length: 13 residues. The CDR3 nucleotides read TGTGCCAGCAGTTTCTCCGCTAGGAACGAGCAGTACTTC. Translating gives CASSFSARNEQYF.

V usage is TRBV29-1 and J usage is TRBJ1-1, with D hard to call. Trimming cost V 5 bases and J 5 bases, with 6 bases left between them. The CDR3 consists of 10 residues. CDR1 and CDR2 from the germline V gene are SQVTM and ANQGSEA. The CDR3 sequence: CSVLGTEAFF. The CDR3 DNA sequence: TGCAGCGTTTTAGGGACTGAAGCTTTCTTT.

The table lists this clonotype with a few counts. CDR3 protein: CASSQTPAGSETQYF. For the CDR3, the DNA is TGTGCCAGCAGCCAAACCCCCGCAGGGTCAGAGACCCAGTACTTC. The gene calls are TRBV7-3 and TRBJ2-5, with a possible D match to TRBD1 (5 bases). Between the trimmed V and J ends, which lost 5 bases and 4 bases, there was a span of 17 bases. Germline CDR1 reads SGHTA; CDR2 reads FQGTGA. The CDR3 totals 15 residues.

This clonotype has a single count. The V and J genes are TRBV20-1 and TRBJ2-5; 7 bases map to TRBD2. The CDR3 length is 13 residues. The V and J ends lost 7 bases and 1 base, in that order; junction bases with no gene match: 6. Looked up from germline, CDR1 is DFQATT and CDR2 is SNEGSKA (reference sequence). In nucleotides, the CDR3 is TGCAGTGTACCTGGGGGGGGCCAAGAGACCCAGTACTTC. It yields the protein CSVPGGGQETQYF.

This clonotype was seen only a few times. The J gene is TRBJ2-7, the V gene TRBV24-1, with 8 bases that match TRBD1. Germline-derived CDR1 and CDR2 are KGHDR and SFDVKD. The CDR3 loop spans 15 amino acids. J lost 3 bases, V lost 3 bases, and 6 bases had no gene match. The CDR3: CATSDPGTGDYEQYF. As DNA, the CDR3 is TGTGCCACCAGTGATCCCGGGACAGGTGACTACGAGCAGTACTTC.